The sequence of this T cell receptor (beta chain) was determined in a study of technical replicates of blood from four donors. The V gene end was trimmed by 6 bases and the J gene end by 0 bases; junction bases not matched to a gene: 8. The germline V gene encodes CDR1 SGHTA and CDR2 FQGTGA. The CDR3 has 16 amino acids. Generated by immunoSEQ multiplex PCR, the TCRdb table keeps only in-frame clones and is missing some. The sample has tens of thousands of clones; 91% are singletons. The sequencing input was PBMCs. The chain combines TRBV7-3 with TRBJ1-3; 7 positions agree with TRBD1. This receptor was taken from a human donor in good health. Some clones in this sample may be carry-over from other donors' samples. In DNA, the CDR3 is TGTGCCAGCAGGGCGGGGACAGTGAGCTCTGGAAACACCATATATTTT. It translates to CASRAGTVSSGNTIYF.